The 25 T cell receptor beta chains below all came from one sample that was sequenced in a study of blood T cell repertoires in COVID-19. TCRdb's table, derived via immunoSEQ multiplex PCR, lists solely in-frame clones and lacks some. The sample has about 180,000 clones, about 85% seen once. Material for sequencing was PBMCs or T cells enriched from blood (not recorded which). These TCRs come from a man aged 40-49 years who had recovered from COVID-19.

This clone was observed once. The chain couples TRBV5-1 to TRBJ1-1, with 7 nucleotides matching TRBD1. CDR1 and CDR2 from the germline V gene are SGHRS and YFSETQ. V lost 4 bases to trimming and J lost 1 base; unmatched junction nucleotides: 4. The CDR3 covers 14 residues. DNA of the CDR3: TGCGCCAGCAGCGCAGGACAGGAGAACACTGAAGCTTTCTTT. Translated, it gives CASSAGQENTEAFF.

The gene calls are TRBV28 and TRBJ2-3, with D perhaps matching TRBD2 (5 bases). Trimming removed 3 bases from V and 4 bases from J, with 14 bases in between. From germline, CDR1 is MDHEN and CDR2 SYDVKM. The CDR3 has 15 residues. Here the CDR3 DNA reads TGTGCCAGCAGTTTTCGACCAATGGAGGCAGATACGCAGTATTTT. Its translation: CASSFRPMEADTQYF. Together with reference TRBV28 and TRBJ2-3, the CDR3 gives the full variable domain: DVKVTQSSRYLVKRTGEKVFLECVQDMDHENMFWYRQDPGLGLRLIYFSYDVKMKEKGDIPEGYSVSREKKERFSLILESASTNQTSMYLCASSFRPMEADTQYFGPGTRLTVL.

Worth noting for this clone: Other DNA sequences from this sample encode an identical CDR3 as well. CDR3 region: CASSYRGGDTEAFF. DNA of the CDR3: TGTGCCAGCAGTTATCGAGGGGGAGACACTGAAGCTTTCTTT. V gene TRBV6-5 combines with J gene TRBJ1-1, with D maybe TRBD1 (6 bases). CDR1 and CDR2 from the germline V gene are MNHEY and SVGAGI. This CDR3 comprises 14 residues. V lost 3 bases and J lost 3, with 11 bases in between.

The CDR3 region has the DNA TGTGCCACCACTAGCGGGAGCATATCCTACAATGAGCAGTTCTTC. Translated, it gives CATTSGSISYNEQFF. The chain employs TRBV19 and TRBJ2-1; 11 bases line up with TRBD2. The V gene end was trimmed by 10 bases and the J gene end by 1 base; junction bases not matched to a gene: 6. CDR3 length: 15 residues. CDR1 is LNHDA and CDR2 is SQIVND in the germline V gene (reference sequence).

This clone was picked up one time. The chain recombines TRBV11-3 with TRBJ2-2; 9 positions agree with TRBD1. Germline V gene lookup returns CDR1 SGHNT and CDR2 YENEEA. The CDR3 is 16 residues long. V dropped 2 bases and J dropped 6; count of bases not matched to a gene: 7. Here the CDR3 DNA reads TGTGCCAGCAGCTTATCCGGGACAGGGACGGCCGGGGAGCTGTTTTTT. Translated: CASSLSGTGTAGELFF.

This clone was seen a handful of times. This chain connects TRBV2 to TRBJ2-2; the D is unclear. The CDR3 is 12 amino acids. CDR1 SNHLY and CDR2 FYNNEI come from the germline V gene. V gave up 6 bases and J gave up 3 bases, with 5 bases separating them. CDR3 coding DNA: TGTGCCAGCAGCCCAGACACCGGGGAGCTGTTTTTT. It specifies CASSPDTGELFF.

The V gene is TRBV27, the J gene TRBJ2-1; the match to TRBD2 covers 7 bases. The V segment lost 6 bases and the J segment 9 bases; nucleotides outside the gene matches: 5. Germline CDR1 is MNHEY and CDR2 is SMNVEV (reference sequence). The CDR3 has 12 residues. CDR3 nucleotides: TGTGCCAGCAGATTCAGGGAGGGTGAGCAGTTCTTC. Translating gives CASRFREGEQFF.

The chain uses TRBV28 and TRBJ2-7; no firm D call. Trimming shortened V by 8 bases and J by 0 bases, and 11 bases separated the two germline ends. Germline V lookup: CDR1 MDHEN, CDR2 SYDVKM. The CDR3 consists of 13 residues. CDR3 in amino acids: CASSLTDSYEQYF. The CDR3 DNA sequence: TGTGCCAGCTCTCTGACTGACTCCTACGAGCAGTACTTC.

V and J are TRBV5-1 and TRBJ2-3; D is ambiguous. The V gene's germline CDR1 is SGHRS and CDR2 YFSETQ. The CDR3 is 15 amino acids. V was shortened by 3 bases and J by 0 bases, with 11 bases between the two germline ends. The CDR3 reads CASSSWAGSTDTQYF. Here the CDR3 DNA reads TGCGCCAGCAGCTCCTGGGCAGGAAGCACAGATACGCAGTATTTT.

The gene calls are TRBV6-5 and TRBJ1-5; D unclear. From germline, CDR1 is MNHEY and CDR2 SVGAGI. This CDR3 region has 14 residues. The V gene lost 6 bases and the J gene lost 5 bases, with 14 bases spanning the gap. In DNA, the CDR3 is TGTGCCAGCAGACACCCTCACGGGGATCAGCCCCAGCATTTT. Amino acids: CASRHPHGDQPQHF.

The CDR3 coding sequence is TGTGCCAGCAGCCCCAACAGGAATCAGCCCCAGCATTTT. It specifies CASSPNRNQPQHF. The chain recombines TRBV7-2 with TRBJ1-5, with D maybe TRBD1 (5 bases). The CDR3 is 13 amino acids. V was clipped by 5 bases and J by 4 bases, with 9 bases between them. Germline CDR1 SGHTA, CDR2 FQGNSA.

The chain recombines TRBV28 with TRBJ1-1; no clear D. CDR1 and CDR2 from the germline V gene are MDHEN and SYDVKM. V was pared by 8 bases and J by 0 bases, with 10 bases between. The CDR3 consists of 13 residues. CDR3 bases: TGTGCCAGCGGAGAAAGGATGAACACTGAAGCTTTCTTT. It yields the protein CASGERMNTEAFF.

This chain links TRBV19 with TRBJ1-5; D may be TRBD1 (5 bases). Germline V CDR1 and CDR2: LNHDA, SQIVND (reference sequence). Trimming stripped 7 bases from V and 1 base from J, with 14 bases between. The length of the CDR3 is 15 residues. CDR3 DNA sequence: TGTGCCAGTAATGAATTCCAGGGAAGCAATCAGCCCCAGCATTTT. This codes for CASNEFQGSNQPQHF.

The chain links TRBV30 to TRBJ2-7; 8 bases line up with TRBD1. Per germline, CDR1 GTSNPN and CDR2 SVGIG (reference sequence). V gave up 5 bases and J gave up 3 bases; unmatched junction bases: 6. The CDR3 loop spans 13 amino acids. The CDR3 loop reads CAWGQGTYYEQYF. The CDR3 nucleotides read TGTGCCTGGGGACAGGGAACATACTACGAGCAGTACTTC.

This clone is a singleton in its sample. This chain links TRBV3-1 (or the pseudogene TRBV3-2) with TRBJ1-6; D may be TRBD1 (6 bases). Germline V gives CDR1 LGHDT, CDR2 YNNKEL (reference sequence). Trimming left V 6 bases short and J 4 bases short, with 13 bases between. CDR3 length: 15 residues. CDR3 amino acids: CASSPQGLYNSPLHF. In DNA, the CDR3 is TGTGCCAGCAGTCCACAGGGACTATATAATTCACCCCTCCACTTT.

J is TRBJ1-4 and V is TRBV27, with D possibly matching TRBD1 (6 bases). The V gene's germline CDR1 is MNHEY and CDR2 SMNVEV (reference sequence). Trimming removed 0 bases at V and 7 bases at J, with 12 bases between. The CDR3 has 15 amino acids. CDR3 nucleotide sequence: TGTGCCAGCAGTTTATCGATGACAGGATTTGAAAAACTGTTTTTT. As protein: CASSLSMTGFEKLFF.

Only a few counts were recorded for this clone. The chain uses TRBV30 and TRBJ2-2; a weak D match, TRBD2 (5 bases). There are 13 residues in the CDR3. V lost 4 bases and J lost 5, with 11 bases in between. Germline assignment: CDR1 GTSNPN and CDR2 SVGIG (reference sequence). CDR3: CAWTSERTGELFF. The DNA for the CDR3 is TGTGCCTGGACTAGTGAGCGGACCGGGGAGCTGTTTTTT.

The J gene is TRBJ2-7, the V gene TRBV6-5; D uncertain. Germline V CDR1 and CDR2: MNHEY, SVGAGI. The CDR3 consists of 11 residues. The V and J ends lost 6 bases and 1 base respectively, with 4 bases between them. CDR3 loop: CASSESYEQYF. In nucleotides, the CDR3 is TGTGCCAGCAGCGAGTCCTACGAGCAGTACTTC.

The V call is TRBV7-3, the J call TRBJ2-1, with 8 positions matching TRBD2. CDR1 is SGHTA and CDR2 is FQGTGA in the germline V gene. The CDR3 extends over 15 amino acids. Trimming at V came to 5 bases and at J to 5 bases, leaving 8 bases not matched to a gene. CDR3 DNA: TGTGCCAGCAGCACAGGGACTAGTTTCGACAATGAGCAGTTCTTC. As protein: CASSTGTSFDNEQFF.

This rearrangement joins TRBV29-1 to TRBJ1-2; perhaps TRBD1 as D (6 bases). The CDR3 length is 11 residues. The ends were cut back, 7 bases at V and 8 bases at J, with 14 bases in the middle. Germline V gene lookup returns CDR1 SQVTM and CDR2 ANQGSEA. The CDR3 DNA reads TGCAGCGCCCATACAGGGAGCGGCTACACCTTC. Amino acid sequence: CSAHTGSGYTF.

This chain uses TRBV5-6 with TRBJ2-7, with TRBD2 matching over 7 bases. CDR3 size: 13 residues. Germline CDR1 and CDR2: SGHDT and YYEEEE. Trimming at V came to 6 bases and at J to 5 bases, leaving 8 bases not matched to a gene. The CDR3 sequence is CASILEGGNEQYF. DNA of the CDR3: TGTGCCAGCATACTGGAGGGAGGGAACGAGCAGTACTTC.

The chain couples TRBV5-1 to TRBJ2-7, with 9 nucleotides matching TRBD1. J gave up 6 bases and V 4 bases, and 5 bases lay outside the gene matches. From germline, CDR1 is SGHRS and CDR2 YFSETQ. The length of the CDR3 is 13 residues. CDR3 loop: CASSLRDRVEQYF. The CDR3 region has the DNA TGCGCCAGCAGCCTCCGGGACAGGGTCGAGCAGTACTTC.

The V and J genes are TRBV7-9 and TRBJ1-5; maybe TRBD1 (6 bases). Per germline, CDR1 SEHNR and CDR2 FQNEAQ (reference sequence). The CDR3 loop spans 15 amino acids. Trimming stripped 1 base from V and 9 bases from J, with 16 bases between. The CDR3 loop is CASSLGGTPKRPQHF. As DNA, the CDR3 is TGTGCCAGCAGCTTAGGAGGGACACCCAAGAGGCCCCAGCATTTT.

The CDR3: CASSPGQGDYTF. DNA for the CDR3: TGCGCCAGCAGCCCGGGACAGGGAGACTACACCTTC. This chain links TRBV5-1 with TRBJ1-2, with TRBD1 matching 9 bases. The CDR3 covers 12 residues. CDR1 and CDR2 (germline): SGHRS, YFSETQ. V lost 4 bases and J lost 10; bases outside the gene matches: 5.

Concerning this clone itself: Germline is not matched at one junction end, which may reflect a read error. This chain connects TRBV28 to TRBJ2-3; 9 nucleotides match TRBD1. The CDR3 runs 15 residues. Germline V lookup: CDR1 MDHEN, CDR2 SYDVKM. This CDR3 reads CTSSLSTGGADTQYF. The CDR3 nucleotides read TGTACCAGCAGTTTAAGTACAGGGGGCGCAGATACGCAGTATTTT.